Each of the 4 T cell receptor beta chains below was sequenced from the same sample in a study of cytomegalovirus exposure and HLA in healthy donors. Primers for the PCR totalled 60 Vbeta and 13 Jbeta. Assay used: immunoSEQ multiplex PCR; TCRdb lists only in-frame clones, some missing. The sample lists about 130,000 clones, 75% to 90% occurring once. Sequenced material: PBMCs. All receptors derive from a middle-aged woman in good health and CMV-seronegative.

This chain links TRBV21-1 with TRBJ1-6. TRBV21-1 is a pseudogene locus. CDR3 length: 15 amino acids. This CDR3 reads CASSRRTPYNSPLHF. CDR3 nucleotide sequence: TGTGCCAGCAGCAGGAGGACCCCCTATAATTCACCCCTCCACTTT.

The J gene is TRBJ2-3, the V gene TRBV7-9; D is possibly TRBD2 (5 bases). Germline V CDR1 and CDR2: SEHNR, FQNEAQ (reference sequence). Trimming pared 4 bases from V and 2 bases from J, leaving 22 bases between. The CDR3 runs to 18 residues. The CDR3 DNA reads TGTGCCAGCAGCTCAGCCCGGGGTCTAAGTATGTCCACAGATACGCAGTATTTT. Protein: CASSSARGLSMSTDTQYF.

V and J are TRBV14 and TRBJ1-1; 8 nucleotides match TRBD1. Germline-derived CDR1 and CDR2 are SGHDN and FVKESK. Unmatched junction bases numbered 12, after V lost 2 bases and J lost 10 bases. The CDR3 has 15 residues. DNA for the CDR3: TGTGCCAGCAGCCAACGACAGGGGACCCGTTGGGGAGCTTTCTTT. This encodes CASSQRQGTRWGAFF.

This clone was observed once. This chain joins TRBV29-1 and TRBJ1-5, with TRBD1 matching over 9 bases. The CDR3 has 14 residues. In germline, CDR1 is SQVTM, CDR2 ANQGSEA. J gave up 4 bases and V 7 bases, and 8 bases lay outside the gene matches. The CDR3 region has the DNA TGCAGCGGGGGGACAGGGAGAAGGAATCAGCCCCAGCATTTT. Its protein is CSGGTGRRNQPQHF.